This T cell receptor beta chain was identified in a study of siplizumab effects on memory and regulatory T cells. Notes on the study in general: Both greater diversity than memory cells and a major contribution to the alloresponse seemed to characterize naive T cells. In roughly 80-95% of proliferating CD4+ or CD8+ clones, a naive or memory phenotype could not be assigned.

The method was immunoSEQ multiplex PCR; TCRdb's version includes in-frame clones alone and lacks a portion of them. The repertoire includes 65,000 to 90,000 clones, around 93% of them detected once, and 5% sits in the top ten. Germline trimming cut 8 bases from V and 3 bases from J; bases unmatched to any gene: 2. There are 13 residues in the CDR3. Germline V gene data show CDR1 as MNHEY and CDR2 as SMNVEV (reference sequence). For this clone: As yet, its antigen is unknown.

The V and J genes are TRBV27 and TRBJ2-7; 12 bases line up with TRBD2. The specimen was CD8+ T cells sorted from blood. This TCR was recovered from a human donor in good health. The CDR3 region has the DNA TGTGCCAGCCGACTAGCGGGGGACTACGAGCAGTACTTC. Translated, it gives CASRLAGDYEQYF.